The subject of this entry is one T cell receptor beta chain. Its antigen is as yet unknown. The germline V and J ends were trimmed by 6 bases and 6 bases, with 18 bases remaining between them. CDR1 and CDR2 (germline): ENHRY, SYGVKD. This CDR3 is 14 amino acids long. The data were taken from a study of T-cell memory formation after mild COVID-19. A 5'RACE reaction primed in the constant segment made cDNA libraries of TCR alpha and TCR beta, and these carried sample barcodes and UMIs. In TCRdb, the 5' RACE reads were re-called with MiXCR into one record per CDR3 protein. This table has roughly 110,000 distinct CDR3 sequences, approximately 17% appearing once. Whole-study results and caveats: That cross-reactive memory joined was suggested by some responding clones appearing in pre-infection memory. Confirmation of SARS-CoV-2 specificity was lacking for second-wave clones peaking day 37.

This receptor was taken from an adult woman who had mild COVID-19 (a few samples of this study predate the infection). Cell type and time point are not known. Sequencing was done on a sample of PBMCs or a T cell subset sorted from them (not recorded which). The J gene is TRBJ2-7, the V gene TRBV10-3; TRBD1 might be the D (6 bases). CDR3 protein: CAISEGQWSGEQYF. The CDR3 bases are TGTGCCATCAGCGAAGGACAGTGGTCAGGCGAGCAGTACTTC.